The clone carrying this T cell receptor (beta chain) was detected a few times. Its antigen is not identified. Unique molecular identifier tags were affixed to discrete cDNA molecules. TCRdb ran MiXCR on the 5' RACE reads and lists one entry per CDR3 protein. The table includes tens of thousands of distinct CDR3 sequences, roughly 18% detected once. This record belongs to a study of early T cells in non-severe SARS-CoV-2 infection. Study-level points and caveats: Matches to VDJdb favored anti-spike CD8 responses and missed private and CD4 specificities.

This CDR3 is 14 amino acids long. Trimming took off 8 bases at V and 4 bases at J, with 16 bases between the two ends. In germline, CDR1 is MNHNS, CDR2 SASEGT. The receptor was derived from an adult who was a healthcare worker with PCR-confirmed SARS-CoV-2 infection or an uninfected control (not recorded which). The sample in question was whole blood, obtained at baseline. The chain joins TRBV6-1 to TRBJ2-3, with D perhaps TRBD1 (6 bases). The CDR3 region is CASSRGGQADTQYF. The DNA for the CDR3 is TGTGCCAGCTCCAGAGGGGGTCAAGCAGATACGCAGTATTTT.